Each of the 12 T cell receptor beta chains below was sequenced from the same sample in a study of naive and memory T cell subsets. Amplification of ligated cDNA took four PCR rounds with SP2 and nested alpha and beta constant primers. TCRdb called the UMI-ligation and nested PCR reads again in MiXCR, with one record for every CDR3 protein. The sample shows around 35,000 distinct CDR3 sequences, roughly 9.6% of them seen only once. The treatment is: skin biopsy from PPD injection site in Mantoux-positive individual. An oligonucleotide containing a UMI was ligated to the 3' end of TCR cDNA. This specimen was skin, taken from a tuberculin skin test site. All receptors come from an adult in good health.

The table lists this clonotype with a few counts. It may be a read error: a sequence one base away is much more abundant. CDR3 sequence reads: CASSPGTGFYGDTF. The CDR3 DNA reads as TGTGCCAGCTCACCAGGGACAGGATTCTATGGCGACACCTTC. The V and J genes are TRBV18 and TRBJ1-2, with 8 bases fitting TRBD1. The CDR3 contains 14 residues. Germline V CDR1 and CDR2: KGHSH, LQKENI.

This clonotype was seen many times. The chain recombines TRBV7-9 with TRBJ2-5; D is perhaps TRBD1 (6 bases). V was shortened by 5 bases and J by 5 bases, with 21 bases between the two germline ends. Germline V gene lookup returns CDR1 SEHNR and CDR2 FQNEAQ (reference sequence). The CDR3 covers 16 residues. The CDR3 DNA reads TGTGCCAGCAGCCCCGTGACAGGACGAGCAGGGGAGACCCAGTACTTC. Protein product: CASSPVTGRAGETQYF.

This clonotype was observed many times. This chain uses TRBV19 with TRBJ1-5; the D gene is possibly TRBD1 (6 bases). The V and J ends lost 8 bases and 1 base respectively, with 18 bases between them. Per the germline V gene, CDR1 is LNHDA and CDR2 is SQIVND (reference sequence). This CDR3 region has 16 residues. The CDR3 nucleotides read TGTGCCAGTCTTGGGTTCACTGGACAGAGCAATCAGCCCCAGCATTTT. This sequence encodes CASLGFTGQSNQPQHF.

The V and J genes are TRBV4-2 and TRBJ2-3, with TRBD2 identical over 9 bases. The CDR3 contains 17 residues. J was trimmed by 2 bases and V by 0 bases; bases with no gene match: 6. Germline-derived CDR1 and CDR2 are LGHNA and YNFKEQ. The CDR3 bases are TGTGCCAGCAGCCAAGATTGGGCTAGCGGGATCACAGATACGCAGTATTTT. It is translated as CASSQDWASGITDTQYF.

About this clonotype itself: A junction boundary mismatches the germline segment, possibly from a read error. This sequence joins TRBV18 and TRBJ1-2; D is ambiguous. This CDR3 is 14 amino acids long. The germline CDR1 and CDR2 sequences are KGHSH and LQKENI. The CDR3 DNA follows: TGTGCCAGCTCACCACCGAATAGTGGCTATGGCGACACCTTC. Translated, it gives CASSPPNSGYGDTF.

Ten or more counts support this clonotype. V gene TRBV3-1 combines with J gene TRBJ2-7, with TRBD1 matching 11 bases. The CDR3 extends over 16 amino acids. V was clipped by 3 bases and J by 2 bases; unmatched bases: 6. CDR1 is LGHDT, CDR2 YNNKEL, per germline (reference sequence). In DNA, the CDR3 is TGTGCCAGCAGCCAGATGGACAGGGGGCGCCCCTACGAGCAGTACTTC. Its protein product is CASSQMDRGRPYEQYF.

This clonotype was picked up many times. This chain links TRBV5-4 with TRBJ1-1; D gene unclear. The CDR3 is made up of 14 amino acids. Trimming took 0 bases from V and 1 from J, leaving 7 bases between them. Germline values: CDR1 SGHNT, CDR2 YYREEE (reference sequence). CDR3 DNA: TGTGCCAGCAGCTTGGCTCGCGAGAACACTGAAGCTTTCTTT. It specifies CASSLARENTEAFF.

This clonotype has ten or more counts. This chain joins TRBV7-9 and TRBJ2-5; 14 positions match TRBD2. V shed 4 bases, J shed 3 bases, and the junction held 4 bases outside the gene matches. The CDR3 contains 16 residues. CDR1 SEHNR and CDR2 FQNEAQ come from the germline V gene (reference sequence). The CDR3 DNA reads as TGTGCCAGCAGCTCCGGACTAGCGGGGGGAGAAGAGACCCAGTACTTC. Residues: CASSSGLAGGEETQYF.

This clonotype showed up many times. This sequence joins TRBV20-1 and TRBJ1-2; D uncertain. V was cut by 6 bases and J by 1 base, with 15 bases left in between. This CDR3 has 14 residues. Per germline, CDR1 DFQATT and CDR2 SNEGSKA (reference sequence). CDR3 amino acids: CSAPEVLGNYGYTF. For the CDR3, the DNA is TGCAGTGCCCCGGAGGTGTTGGGTAACTATGGCTACACCTTC.

The CDR3 DNA sequence: TGTGCCAGCAGTGCAGACATGTACTATGGCTACACCTTC. Its protein is CASSADMYYGYTF. This rearrangement joins TRBV6-1 to TRBJ1-2; D is uncertain. The CDR3 consists of 13 residues. Per germline, CDR1 MNHNS and CDR2 SASEGT. V was clipped by 4 bases and J by 3 bases, with 9 bases between them.

This clonotype was picked up a small number of times. V usage is TRBV14 and J usage is TRBJ2-7; 14 nucleotides match TRBD2. Germline V gene data show CDR1 as SGHDN and CDR2 as FVKESK. J lost 3 bases, V lost 6 bases, and 4 bases had no gene match. CDR3 length: 15 amino acids. This CDR3 reads CASSRLAGGHYEQYF. The CDR3 DNA is TGTGCCAGCAGTCGACTAGCGGGAGGGCACTACGAGCAGTACTTC.

This clonotype was found many times. The chain combines TRBV12-3 or TRBV12-4 with TRBJ1-2; TRBD1 matches 10 bases. The V gene end was trimmed by 8 bases and the J gene end by 7 bases; junction bases not matched to a gene: 16. This CDR3 spans 16 amino acids. The CDR3 DNA sequence: TGTGCCAGCTTCGGGGCGACAGGGGGCTCGATTACTGGCTACACCTTC. It specifies CASFGATGGSITGYTF.